Listed below are T cell receptor beta chains from one sample, sequenced in a study of response to subunit inactivated influenza vaccine. TCRdb reanalysed the RT-PCR reads using MiXCR and keeps one entry per CDR3 protein. This sample has over 800,000 distinct CDR3 sequences, with roughly 20% found just once. The source material was PBMCs from blood, sampled 4 to 6 days after vaccination. These receptors originate from a man aged 45 to 65 who received an inactivated influenza vaccine. Both conserved end residues are part of each CDR3. A D gene is named only where the DNA matches it firmly. For some rows the clone size is stated as once, few or many, or as a class when expanded; others skip it.

j_call,v_call,d_call,clone_size,cdr3_aa,cdr3_nt
TRBJ2-6,TRBV20-1,TRBD1,.,CSARSTGDRGSGANVLTF,TGCAGTGCGCGCTCTACCGGTGACAGGGGCTCTGGGGCCAACGTCCTGACTTTC
TRBJ1-2,TRBV5-5,TRBD1,few,CASSRQTGENYGYTF,TGTGCCAGCAGCCGGCAGACAGGGGAGAACTATGGCTACACCTTC
TRBJ1-4,TRBV29-1,.,few,CSVESGAEKLFF,TGCAGCGTTGAATCCGGGGCTGAAAAACTGTTTTTT
TRBJ1-2,TRBV10-3,.,few,CAIGSIYGYTF,TGTGCCATCGGGAGTATCTATGGCTACACCTTC
TRBJ2-1,TRBV5-6,TRBD1,few,CASSRRHGTGSNEQFF,TGTGCCAGCAGCCGGAGACACGGGACAGGGAGCAATGAGCAGTTCTTC
TRBJ2-2,TRBV15,.,.,CATTGTLTGELFF,TGTGCCACCACAGGAACCCTCACCGGGGAGCTGTTTTTT
TRBJ2-5,TRBV20-1,.,.,CSARPKQTSRVSQYF,TGCAGTGCTAGACCTAAACAAACAAGCAGGGTGTCCCAGTACTTC
TRBJ1-3,TRBV6-1,TRBD1,.,CASSGGQVTGNTIYF,TGTGCCAGCAGTGGGGGACAGGTTACAGGAAACACCATATATTTT
TRBJ1-3,TRBV11-2,.,.,CASSRIRRRGSSSGNTIYF,TGTGCCAGCAGCCGGATTCGACGTAGGGGCTCGAGCTCTGGAAACACCATATATTTT
TRBJ1-1,TRBV6-1,.,.,CASTYMDTEAFF,TGTGCCAGCACTTACATGGACACTGAAGCTTTCTTT
TRBJ1-3,TRBV12-3/TRBV12-4,.,many,CASTTGSGNTIYF,TGTGCCAGCACCACAGGCTCTGGAAACACCATATATTTT
TRBJ2-7,TRBV6-2/TRBV6-3,TRBD2,.,CASSHASGLYEQYF,TGTGCCAGCAGCCATGCTAGCGGTCTCTACGAGCAGTACTTC
TRBJ2-2,TRBV10-2,.,.,CASSAGSMNTGELFF,TGCGCCAGCAGTGCCGGGTCGATGAACACCGGGGAGCTGTTTTTT
TRBJ2-7,TRBV13,.,many,CASSLRASEQYF,TGTGCCAGCAGCTTAAGGGCATCCGAGCAGTACTTC
TRBJ2-7,TRBV29-1,.,few,CSVLQDSYEQYF,TGCAGCGTTTTGCAGGACTCCTACGAGCAGTACTTC
TRBJ1-3,TRBV20-1,.,many,CSARDGYYFSGNTIYF,TGCAGTGCTAGAGATGGCTATTATTTCTCTGGAAACACCATATATTTT
TRBJ2-7,TRBV14,.,.,CASSQKNPYEQYF,TGTGCCAGCAGCCAAAAAAACCCCTACGAGCAGTACTTC
TRBJ1-5,TRBV15,.,few,CATSRGSWDGNQPQHF,TGTGCCACCAGCAGAGGGTCGTGGGATGGCAATCAGCCCCAGCATTTT
TRBJ2-7,TRBV5-1,.,many,CASSLSRDYEQYF,TGTGCCAGCAGCTTGTCCAGGGACTACGAGCAGTACTTC
TRBJ2-3,TRBV4-3,.,.,CASSQDLGQRYTDTQYF,TGCGCCAGCAGCCAAGATCTAGGCCAGCGCTACACAGATACGCAGTATTTT
TRBJ2-1,TRBV5-1,TRBD2,.,CASSLAYGTTYNEQFF,TGCGCCAGCAGCTTGGCCTACGGGACTACCTACAATGAGCAGTTCTTC
TRBJ2-7,TRBV7-2,.,.,CASSLVTGEQYF,TGTGCCAGCAGCTTAGTGACTGGCGAGCAGTACTTC
TRBJ2-7,TRBV6-6,.,many,CASSERPGEQYF,TGTGCCAGCAGCGAACGGCCAGGCGAGCAGTACTTC
TRBJ2-2,TRBV20-1,.,few,CSARRGASTGELFF,TGCAGTGCTAGAAGGGGGGCGAGTACCGGGGAGCTGTTTTTT
TRBJ2-1,TRBV28,.,once,CASSLYVGKNEQFF,TGTGCCAGCAGTTTATATGTAGGCAAGAATGAGCAGTTCTTC
TRBJ2-7,TRBV28,TRBD1,.,CASRATGQAYEQYF,TGTGCCAGCAGAGCGACAGGACAGGCCTACGAGCAGTACTTC
TRBJ2-5,TRBV12-3/TRBV12-4,.,many,CASSLSISSQYF,TGTGCCAGCAGTTTAAGTATCAGTTCCCAGTACTTC
TRBJ2-3,TRBV5-1,.,.,CASSLGPSYTQYF,TGCGCCAGCAGCTTGGGACCTTCTTATACGCAGTATTTT
TRBJ2-7,TRBV3-1,.,.,CASSQAAGNSYEQYF,TGTGCCAGCAGCCAAGCGGCAGGGAACTCCTACGAGCAGTACTTC
TRBJ2-4,TRBV30,TRBD2,.,CAWSDAGLAGNIQYF,TGTGCCTGGAGTGATGCGGGACTAGCGGGAAACATTCAGTACTTC
TRBJ2-7,TRBV6-5,.,few,CASSLLSRPRGEQYF,TGTGCCAGCAGTTTACTTAGCCGACCACGGGGGGAGCAGTACTTC
TRBJ2-5,TRBV15,.,few,CATSRLGDKETQYF,TGTGCCACCAGCAGGCTAGGAGACAAAGAGACCCAGTACTTC
TRBJ2-7,TRBV6-1,TRBD2,few,CASSKAGAGYEQYF,TGTGCCAGCAGTAAAGCGGGAGCTGGGTACGAGCAGTACTTC
TRBJ2-7,TRBV11-2,TRBD2,once,CASSLQPGLAGARGEQYF,TGTGCCAGCAGCTTACAACCGGGACTAGCGGGAGCTAGAGGCGAGCAGTACTTC
TRBJ2-1,TRBV6-1,TRBD1,few,CASSRDRDHRNEQFF,TGTGCCAGCAGTAGGGACAGGGATCATCGCAATGAGCAGTTCTTC
TRBJ1-2,TRBV7-9,TRBD1,once,CASSYGTASNYGYTF,TGTGCCAGCAGCTATGGGACAGCATCTAACTATGGCTACACCTTC
TRBJ2-5,TRBV28,.,few,CASRDTETQYF,TGTGCCAGCAGGGACACAGAGACCCAGTACTTC
TRBJ2-7,TRBV21-1,.,.,CASSNQVEQQGNYEQYF,TGTGCCAGCAGCAATCAAGTAGAACAACAGGGGAACTACGAGCAGTACTTC
TRBJ1-6,TRBV30,.,few,CAWRSGRMGAPLHF,TGTGCCTGGAGGTCGGGACGGATGGGAGCGCCCCTCCACTTT
TRBJ2-2,TRBV5-4,TRBD1,.,CASSIDRAYTGELFF,TGTGCCAGCAGCATTGACAGGGCCTACACCGGGGAGCTGTTTTTT
TRBJ2-5,TRBV6-1,.,few,CASDEWGRQFQETQYF,TGTGCCAGCGACGAGTGGGGACGGCAGTTCCAAGAGACCCAGTACTTC
TRBJ2-7,TRBV7-8,TRBD1,few,CASSLQGAFHEQYF,TGTGCCAGCAGCTTACAGGGGGCGTTCCACGAGCAGTACTTC
TRBJ2-1,TRBV7-2,.,.,CASRPEIEQFF,TGTGCCAGCAGGCCAGAAATCGAGCAGTTCTTC
TRBJ2-1,TRBV7-2,TRBD2,.,CASSLLGTSEWQFF,TGTGCCAGCAGCTTACTCGGGACTAGCGAGTGGCAGTTCTTC
TRBJ2-3,TRBV4-1,TRBD2,.,CASSQTRGGAMYTQYF,TGCGCCAGCAGCCAAACGCGGGGGGGGGCCATGTATACGCAGTATTTT
TRBJ1-4,TRBV25-1,TRBD1,.,CASSEFGQVVREKLFF,TGTGCCAGCAGTGAATTTGGACAGGTAGTACGGGAAAAACTGTTTTTT
TRBJ2-7,TRBV28,.,.,CASGRRYEQYF,TGTGCCAGCGGCAGGAGGTACGAGCAGTACTTC
TRBJ1-1,TRBV12-3/TRBV12-4,.,.,CASSKDFSNTEAFF,TGTGCCAGCAGCAAGGACTTCTCGAACACTGAAGCTTTCTTT